Presented here are 27 T cell receptor beta chains from one specimen sequenced in a study of CD8+CD57+ T cells in acquired aplastic anemia. CDR3 and TCR beta VDJ profiling relied on genomic DNA as the template. TCRdb re-called the reads with MiXCR, one entry per CDR3 protein. The sample carries fewer than 45,000 distinct CDR3 sequences, more than 75% recorded once. What was sequenced was sorted CD4+, CD8+, or CD8+CD57+ T cells (not recorded which) from PBMCs. The source is a human donor in good health, serving as a control.

This clonotype is deemed medium-sized. The CDR3 is CASSILAQYNEQFF. The CDR3, as DNA: TGTGCCAGTAGTATTCTAGCCCAGTACAATGAGCAGTTCTTC. The J gene is TRBJ2-1, the V gene TRBV19, with TRBD2 as a possible D gene (5 bases). The CDR3 is made up of 14 amino acids. Germline V CDR1 and CDR2: LNHDA, SQIVND (reference sequence). Trimming stripped 3 bases from V and 4 bases from J, with 10 bases between.

V is TRBV24-1 and J is TRBJ1-2; D possibly corresponds to TRBD1 (6 bases). Germline values: CDR1 KGHDR, CDR2 SFDVKD. Trimming took off 2 bases at V and 4 bases at J, with 10 bases between the two ends. There are 14 residues in the CDR3. DNA of the CDR3: TGTGCCACCAGTGATTCACAGGGAGGCTATGGCTACACCTTC. Protein sequence: CATSDSQGGYGYTF.

The chain joins TRBV7-8 to TRBJ2-2, with 8 bases fitting TRBD2. V shed 5 bases and J 5 bases; nucleotides not matched to a gene: 7. This CDR3 region has 15 residues. CDR1 and CDR2 from the germline V gene are SGHVS and FQNEAQ. CDR3 sequence (DNA): TGTGCCAGCAGCCCCGCGGGAGGCTTGACCGGGGAGCTGTTTTTT. Its translation: CASSPAGGLTGELFF.

This chain connects TRBV7-9 to TRBJ2-5; 9 nucleotides line up with TRBD2. V was pared by 1 base and J by 3 bases, with 0 bases of the junction left unmatched. There are 14 residues in the CDR3. CDR1 is SEHNR and CDR2 is FQNEAQ in the germline V gene (reference sequence). The CDR3 DNA is TGTGCCAGCAGCTTAGTAGCGGGGGAAGAGACCCAGTACTTC. Translation gives CASSLVAGEETQYF. Supplemented by reference TRBV7-9 and TRBJ2-5, the full variable domain reads DTGVSQNPRHKITKRGQNVTFRCDPISEHNRLYWYRQTLGQGPEFLTYFQNEAQLEKSRLLSDRFSAERPKGSFSTLEIQRTEQGDSAMYLCASSLVAGEETQYFGPGTRLLVL.

This clonotype appeared once. This chain connects TRBV15 to TRBJ2-1, with TRBD2 matching over 13 bases. This CDR3 spans 15 amino acids. The V gene's germline CDR1 is LNHNV and CDR2 YYDKDF (reference sequence). The V segment lost 3 bases and the J segment 5 bases; nucleotides outside the gene matches: 1. CDR3 amino acids: CATSSGLAGDNEQFF. The CDR3 DNA reads TGTGCCACCAGCAGCGGACTAGCGGGAGACAATGAGCAGTTCTTC.

The V and J genes are TRBV20-1 and TRBJ2-1; 12 nucleotides line up with TRBD2. The CDR3 covers 13 residues. The germline V gene encodes CDR1 DFQATT and CDR2 SNEGSKA (reference sequence). V lost 7 bases to trimming and J lost 7 bases; unmatched junction nucleotides: 5. The CDR3 region is CSGLAGGPNEQFF. The CDR3 coding sequence is TGCAGTGGCCTAGCGGGGGGGCCGAATGAGCAGTTCTTC.

The chain combines TRBV2 with TRBJ2-7; D gene unclear. Germline V CDR1 and CDR2: SNHLY, FYNNEI. This CDR3 spans 12 amino acids. V lost 6 bases and J 0 bases, leaving 6 bases between the germline ends. Written as DNA, the CDR3 is TGTGCCAGCAGCCCCCACTCCTACGAGCAGTACTTC. This sequence encodes CASSPHSYEQYF.

The chain has TRBV20-1 and TRBJ1-2, with TRBD1 matching 7 bases. With 3 bases clipped from V and 3 bases from J, the junction kept 7 bases outside the gene matches. There are 14 residues in the CDR3. Per germline, CDR1 DFQATT and CDR2 SNEGSKA (reference sequence). The CDR3 loop reads CSARETGQYYGYTF. The CDR3 DNA is TGCAGTGCTAGGGAGACGGGACAGTACTATGGCTACACCTTC.

This rearrangement joins TRBV2 to TRBJ2-7; D remains unclear. The V end was cut by 2 bases, the J end by 3 bases, with 8 bases between. The CDR3 has 13 amino acids. CDR1 is SNHLY, CDR2 FYNNEI, per germline. Here the CDR3 DNA reads TGTGCCAGCAGTGAACTCTCCAACTACGAGCAGTACTTC. This codes for CASSELSNYEQYF.

The rearrangement uses TRBV24-1 and TRBJ2-1; D is unresolved. V was pared by 3 bases and J by 6 bases, with 11 bases between. The CDR3 length is 14 residues. Germline CDR1 reads KGHDR; CDR2 reads SFDVKD. CDR3 nucleotides: TGTGCCACCAGTGATCCTGACTCGACCAATGAGCAGTTCTTC. Residues: CATSDPDSTNEQFF.

V gene TRBV29-1 combines with J gene TRBJ2-2, with 9 bases identical to TRBD2. The CDR3 has 13 amino acids. Germline V lookup: CDR1 SQVTM, CDR2 ANQGSEA. Trimming at V came to 7 bases and at J to 7 bases, leaving 7 bases not matched to a gene. CDR3 nucleotide sequence: TGCAGCGGGCGGGGACTAGCTGGCGGGGAGCTGTTTTTT. Its protein product is CSGRGLAGGELFF.

This chain connects TRBV10-1 to TRBJ1-3; no reliable D call. Germline CDR1 and CDR2: WNHNN and SYGVQD (reference sequence). Trimming stripped 7 bases from V and 0 bases from J, with 13 bases between. The length of the CDR3 is 15 residues. CDR3 in DNA: TGCGCCAGCACGGATACTTTAAACTCTGGAAACACCATATATTTT. This codes for CASTDTLNSGNTIYF.

By frequency in the sample, this clonotype is medium-sized. This chain connects TRBV13 to TRBJ1-1; D unresolved. The CDR3 consists of 16 residues. Germline V lookup: CDR1 PRHDT, CDR2 FYEKMQ (reference sequence). Trimming stripped 1 base from V and 3 bases from J, with 15 bases between. CDR3 DNA: TGTGCCAGCAGCTTAGAGGGCTCCCAAGAGGACACTGAAGCTTTCTTT. This encodes CASSLEGSQEDTEAFF.

The chain is built from TRBV10-3 and TRBJ1-2; D is uncertain. The CDR3 runs to 10 residues. Germline-derived CDR1 and CDR2 are ENHRY and SYGVKD. V lost 6 bases to trimming and J lost 7 bases, with 6 bases between them. CDR3 sequence reads: CAIRDGGYTF. In DNA, the CDR3 is TGTGCCATCAGGGACGGTGGCTACACCTTC.

The sample holds one count of this clonotype. The CDR3 region is CASRDQPQHF. DNA for the CDR3: TGTGCCAGCAGGGATCAGCCCCAGCATTTT. The rearrangement uses TRBV7-3 and TRBJ1-5, with unresolved D. CDR1 is SGHTA, CDR2 FQGTGA, per germline. V lost 6 bases and J lost 5, with 2 bases in between. This CDR3 is 10 amino acids long. Supplemented by reference TRBV7-3 and TRBJ1-5, the full variable domain reads GAGVSQTPSNKVTEKGKYVELRCDPISGHTALYWYRQSLGQGPEFLIYFQGTGAADDSGLPNDRFFAVRPEGSVSTLKIQRTERGDSAVYLCASRDQPQHFGDGTRLSIL.

By frequency in the sample, this clonotype is medium-sized. The chain uses TRBV25-1 and TRBJ1-2; maybe TRBD1 (6 bases). The V end lost 1 base, the J end lost 5 bases, and 14 bases lay between the germline ends. Germline CDR1 MGHDK, CDR2 SYGVNS. The CDR3 consists of 15 residues. The CDR3 DNA is TGTGCCAGCAGTGAATGGGACAACTACTTATATGGCTACACCTTC. Its protein is CASSEWDNYLYGYTF.

This clonotype was seen ten or more times. The V gene is TRBV11-3, the J gene TRBJ1-1; weak D call: TRBD1 (6 bases). Germline CDR1 reads SGHNT; CDR2 reads YENEEA. The CDR3 sequence is 14 residues long. With 8 bases removed from V and 2 bases from J, the gap between germline ends came to 15 bases. In DNA, the CDR3 is TGTGCCAGCCGGAACAGGGATACTAACACTGAAGCTTTCTTT. This sequence encodes CASRNRDTNTEAFF.

The chain uses TRBV2 and TRBJ2-7; possibly TRBD1 for D (6 bases). The V and J ends lost 6 bases and 2 bases respectively, with 17 bases between them. The CDR3 loop spans 15 amino acids. Germline CDR1 SNHLY, CDR2 FYNNEI. The CDR3 is CASSNRVTRTYEQYF. CDR3 nucleotide sequence: TGTGCCAGCAGCAACAGGGTTACCCGAACCTACGAGCAGTACTTC.

The rearrangement uses TRBV10-3 and TRBJ1-1, with unresolved D. Trimming left V 5 bases short and J 1 base short, with 11 bases between. Germline CDR1 is ENHRY and CDR2 is SYGVKD. The CDR3 is 14 amino acids. CDR3 loop: CAISHPGENTEAFF. CDR3 bases: TGTGCCATCAGTCACCCGGGCGAGAACACTGAAGCTTTCTTT.

This clonotype showed up just a few times. The chain joins TRBV10-1 to TRBJ2-3, with 7 bases matching TRBD2. There are 14 residues in the CDR3. Unmatched junction bases numbered 7, after V lost 8 bases and J lost 2 bases. Germline CDR1 is WNHNN and CDR2 is SYGVQD (reference sequence). This chain's CDR3 is CASESGAYTDTQYF. In nucleotides, the CDR3 is TGCGCCAGCGAGAGCGGGGCGTACACAGATACGCAGTATTTT.

The gene calls are TRBV29-1 and TRBJ1-1; perhaps TRBD1 as D (6 bases). Germline-derived CDR1 and CDR2 are SQVTM and ANQGSEA. The germline V and J ends were trimmed by 4 bases and 3 bases, with 12 bases remaining between them. The length of the CDR3 is 13 residues. The CDR3: CSVVAGEYTEAFF. The CDR3 DNA reads as TGCAGCGTTGTGGCAGGGGAATACACTGAAGCTTTCTTT.

V is TRBV7-2 and J is TRBJ2-1; weak D call: TRBD1 (6 bases). The CDR3 is 15 residues long. Deletions cut 6 bases from V and 3 bases from J, with 15 bases between. Germline V gives CDR1 SGHTA, CDR2 FQGNSA. CDR3 coding DNA: TGTGCCAGCAGAGGCACGCCGGACAGCTACAATGAGCAGTTCTTC. Translation gives CASRGTPDSYNEQFF.

The chain is built from TRBV5-1 and TRBJ1-1, with 7 nucleotides matching TRBD1. This CDR3 comprises 16 residues. Unmatched junction bases numbered 7, after V lost 2 bases and J lost 0 bases. The germline V gene encodes CDR1 SGHRS and CDR2 YFSETQ. The CDR3 loop reads CASSLRQGGMNTEAFF. The CDR3 nucleotides read TGCGCCAGCAGCTTAAGGCAGGGGGGAATGAACACTGAAGCTTTCTTT.

The CDR3 spells CASTQDGNYEQYF. CDR3 DNA sequence: TGTGCCAGCACCCAGGACGGAAACTACGAGCAGTACTTC. The chain links TRBV2 to TRBJ2-7; no firm D call. Germline V gene lookup returns CDR1 SNHLY and CDR2 FYNNEI. Trimming took off 7 bases at V and 3 bases at J, with 13 bases between the two ends. The CDR3 consists of 13 residues.

This clonotype was detected only a few times. This chain links TRBV2 with TRBJ1-1, with TRBD1 as a possible D gene (5 bases). Germline CDR1 and CDR2: SNHLY and FYNNEI. V was shortened by 6 bases and J by 0 bases, with 11 bases between the two germline ends. The CDR3 is 14 residues long. The chain's CDR3 is CASRLGRLNTEAFF. The CDR3 DNA sequence: TGTGCCAGCAGACTGGGACGGCTGAACACTGAAGCTTTCTTT.

This chain joins TRBV7-2 and TRBJ2-7; D not certain. The germline V and J ends were trimmed by 5 bases and 4 bases, with 9 bases remaining between them. CDR3 length: 12 residues. Germline assignment: CDR1 SGHTA and CDR2 FQGNSA. The CDR3: CASSPGYYEQYF. CDR3 sequence (DNA): TGTGCCAGCAGCCCTGGATATTACGAGCAGTACTTC.

The rearrangement uses TRBV4-2 and TRBJ2-1, with TRBD2 identical over 10 bases. The V gene's germline CDR1 is LGHNA and CDR2 YNFKEQ. With V trimmed by 3 bases and J by 7 bases, 9 bases remained unmatched. The CDR3 covers 16 residues. This chain's CDR3 is CASSHAKRGGWNEQFF. The DNA of the CDR3 is TGTGCCAGCAGCCATGCTAAGCGGGGGGGCTGGAATGAGCAGTTCTTC.